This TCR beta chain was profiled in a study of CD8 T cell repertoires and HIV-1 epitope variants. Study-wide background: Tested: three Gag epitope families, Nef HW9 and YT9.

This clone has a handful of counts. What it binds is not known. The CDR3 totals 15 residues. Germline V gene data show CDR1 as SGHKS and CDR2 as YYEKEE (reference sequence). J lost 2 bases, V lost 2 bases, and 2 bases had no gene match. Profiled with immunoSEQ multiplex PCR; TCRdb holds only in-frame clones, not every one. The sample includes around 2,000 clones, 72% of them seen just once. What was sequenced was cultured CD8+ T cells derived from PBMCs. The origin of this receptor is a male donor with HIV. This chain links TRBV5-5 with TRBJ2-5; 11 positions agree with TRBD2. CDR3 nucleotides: TGTGCCAGCAGCTTTTCTAGCGGGGGGCAAGAGACCCAGTACTTC. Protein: CASSFSSGGQETQYF.